A single sample is the source of the 26 T cell receptor beta chains below, sequenced in a study of graft-versus-host responses after intestinal transplantation. The method was immunoSEQ multiplex PCR; TCRdb's version includes in-frame clones alone and lacks a portion of them. The table records approximately 110,000 clones, 90% to 95% of them present only once. The antigens for these receptors are not known. The input for sequencing was unstimulated CD8+ T cells sorted from spleen or lymph node cells, taken before transplant. Receptors originate from a human donor who was the organ donor for an intestinal transplant.

The chain uses TRBV9 and TRBJ2-2; 16 bases agree with TRBD2. The CDR3 has 17 amino acids. With 2 bases clipped from V and 6 bases from J, the junction kept 4 bases outside the gene matches. Germline V CDR1 and CDR2: SGDLS, YYNGEE. CDR3 region: CASSVGTSGRVAGELFF. CDR3 coding DNA: TGTGCCAGCAGCGTCGGGACTAGCGGGAGGGTAGCCGGGGAGCTGTTTTTT.

The J gene is TRBJ1-1, the V gene TRBV23-1; TRBD1 might be the D (6 bases). TRBV23-1 is an ORF; its function is uncertain. The CDR3 spans 12 residues. The ends were cut back, 4 bases at V and 3 bases at J, with 6 bases in the middle. CDR3 in DNA: TGCGCCAGCAGTCGACAGGACACTGAAGCTTTCTTT. Residues: CASSRQDTEAFF.

This chain joins TRBV5-4 and TRBJ1-1, with 11 nucleotides matching TRBD1. The V gene's germline CDR1 is SGHNT and CDR2 YYREEE (reference sequence). The CDR3 has 18 amino acids. The V gene end was trimmed by 4 bases and the J gene end by 5 bases; junction bases not matched to a gene: 16. Written as DNA, the CDR3 is TGTGCCAGCAGCCCAATCCCCCGGGACAGGGGGGTTTATACTGAAGCTTTCTTT. Translating gives CASSPIPRDRGVYTEAFF.

V usage is TRBV9 and J usage is TRBJ1-1; D uncertain. This CDR3 is 13 amino acids long. CDR1 and CDR2 from the germline V gene are SGDLS and YYNGEE. V was trimmed by 2 bases and J by 4 bases, leaving 9 bases between them. This chain's CDR3 is CASSVGRGTEAFF. CDR3 sequence (DNA): TGTGCCAGCAGCGTCGGGCGGGGCACTGAAGCTTTCTTT. Supplemented by reference TRBV9 and TRBJ1-1, the full variable domain reads DSGVTQTPKHLITATGQRVTLRCSPRSGDLSVYWYQQSLDQGLQFLIQYYNGEERAKGNILERFSAQQFPDLHSELNLSSLELGDSALYFCASSVGRGTEAFFGQGTRLTVV.

The chain has TRBV27 and TRBJ2-1; TRBD2 is a possible D gene (6 bases). Trimming stripped 6 bases from V and 0 bases from J, with 15 bases between. This CDR3 contains 16 residues. The germline V gene encodes CDR1 MNHEY and CDR2 SMNVEV (reference sequence). The CDR3: CASSPRGSHSYNEQFF. The CDR3 bases are TGTGCCAGCAGCCCACGGGGGAGCCACTCCTACAATGAGCAGTTCTTC.

The gene calls are TRBV21-1 and TRBJ1-1; no check of the table's D call, TRBD1, against the DNA was made. TRBV21-1 is a known pseudogene. The CDR3 contains 19 residues. The CDR3 loop is CASSKGPGTGLWMNTEAFF. In DNA form, the CDR3 reads TGTGCCAGCAGCAAAGGTCCCGGGACAGGGCTGTGGATGAACACTGAAGCTTTCTTT.

The chain employs TRBV7-6 and TRBJ2-1, with 13 bases fitting TRBD2. V gave up 3 bases and J gave up 10 bases; unmatched junction bases: 6. Per germline, CDR1 SGHVS and CDR2 FNYEAQ. The CDR3 covers 15 residues. CDR3 nucleotides: TGTGCCAGCAGCTTTGGGACTAGCGGGAACTGGGAGCAGTTCTTC. Encoded protein: CASSFGTSGNWEQFF. The whole variable domain, remainder taken from reference TRBV7-6 and TRBJ2-1, is GAGVSQSPRYKVTKRGQDVALRCDPISGHVSLYWYRQALGQGPEFLTYFNYEAQQDKSGLPNDRFSAERPEGSISTLTIQRTEQRDSAMYRCASSFGTSGNWEQFFGPGTRLTVL.

The V call is TRBV20-1, the J call TRBJ2-1; no definite D call. The CDR3 contains 9 residues. Germline V gene data show CDR1 as DFQATT and CDR2 as SNEGSKA (reference sequence). The V gene lost 3 bases and the J gene lost 6 bases, with 0 bases spanning the gap. CDR3 in DNA: TGCAGTGCTAGCAATGAGCAGTTCTTC. It specifies CSASNEQFF.

The chain has TRBV30 and TRBJ2-3; a weak D match, TRBD2 (7 bases). This CDR3 region has 15 residues. Germline V gives CDR1 GTSNPN, CDR2 SVGIG (reference sequence). With 0 bases removed from V and 0 bases from J, the gap between germline ends came to 10 bases. CDR3 sequence reads: CAWSVGGGSTDTQYF. In DNA form, the CDR3 reads TGTGCCTGGAGTGTGGGAGGGGGTAGCACAGATACGCAGTATTTT.

The gene calls are TRBV29-1 and TRBJ1-2; D is uncertain. V was cut by 0 bases and J by 4 bases, with 9 bases left in between. CDR1 SQVTM and CDR2 ANQGSEA come from the germline V gene. The CDR3 is made up of 13 amino acids. The CDR3 sequence is CSVEDMGSYGYTF. The CDR3 DNA is TGCAGCGTTGAAGACATGGGTAGCTATGGCTACACCTTC.

The genes are TRBV28 and TRBJ2-5; perhaps TRBD1 as D (6 bases). From germline, CDR1 is MDHEN and CDR2 SYDVKM. The ends were cut back, 10 bases at V and 0 bases at J, with 18 bases in the middle. The CDR3 is made up of 15 amino acids. The CDR3 DNA reads as TGTGCCACCACCCGCAGGGGATCTTACCAAGAGACCCAGTACTTC. Protein product: CATTRRGSYQETQYF.

The rearrangement uses TRBV6-6 and TRBJ1-2; TRBD1 matches at 8 bases. CDR1 and CDR2 (germline): MNHNY, SVGAGI (reference sequence). V lost 6 bases and J lost 4; bases outside the gene matches: 7. CDR3 length: 14 amino acids. CDR3 in amino acids: CASRSGQGPYGYTF. CDR3 bases: TGTGCCAGCAGGAGCGGACAGGGCCCCTATGGCTACACCTTC.

The V call is TRBV6-5, the J call TRBJ2-7, with 10 bases lining up with TRBD1. The germline V gene has CDR1 MNHEY and CDR2 SVGAGI. This CDR3 contains 14 residues. Trimming removed 4 bases from V and 5 bases from J; junction bases left unmatched: 5. Written as DNA, the CDR3 is TGTGCCAGCAGTTTCGGGACAGGGGTACACGAGCAGTACTTC. Encoded protein: CASSFGTGVHEQYF.

This clone was observed once. J is TRBJ2-7 and V is TRBV28; D gene ambiguous. Germline CDR1 MDHEN, CDR2 SYDVKM. This CDR3 spans 10 amino acids. V was clipped by 8 bases and J by 2 bases, with 4 bases between them. The CDR3 loop is CASGAYEQYF. The DNA for the CDR3 is TGTGCCAGCGGGGCCTACGAGCAGTACTTC.

V is TRBV4-3 and J is TRBJ2-3; unclear D gene. CDR1 and CDR2 (germline): LGHNA, YSLEER. The V end lost 0 bases, the J end lost 5 bases, and 15 bases lay between the germline ends. This CDR3 spans 16 amino acids. CDR3 in amino acids: CASSQEGARRGDTQYF. CDR3 sequence (DNA): TGCGCCAGCAGCCAAGAAGGAGCGAGGAGAGGAGATACGCAGTATTTT.

A few counts support this clone. The genes are TRBV6-1 and TRBJ2-1; possible D gene TRBD2, 5 bases. The V and J ends lost 6 bases and 6 bases respectively, with 15 bases between them. This CDR3 contains 14 residues. The germline CDR1 and CDR2 sequences are MNHNS and SASEGT. CDR3 nucleotide sequence: TGTGCCAGCAGCGGACTCCGACCCCCCAATGAGCAGTTCTTC. It translates to CASSGLRPPNEQFF.

The CDR3 protein is CASSRQGSNQPQHF. The CDR3 DNA reads TGTGCCAGCAGCCGACAGGGAAGCAATCAGCCCCAGCATTTT. J is TRBJ1-5 and V is TRBV27; 7 nucleotides match TRBD1. CDR1 and CDR2 (germline): MNHEY, SMNVEV (reference sequence). The CDR3 runs 14 residues. V trimming: 6 bases; J trimming: 1 base; junction bases outside the gene matches: 3.

This clone was found a few times. The rearrangement joins TRBV6-1 to TRBJ1-2; D unresolved. The CDR3 loop spans 9 amino acids. V was clipped by 7 bases and J by 3 bases, with 0 bases between them. Germline V gene sequence: CDR1 MNHNS, CDR2 SASEGT. The CDR3 DNA follows: TGTGCCAGCAACTATGGCTACACCTTC. Residues: CASNYGYTF.

J is TRBJ2-2 and V is TRBV25-1; no firm D call. CDR1 and CDR2 from the germline V gene are MGHDK and SYGVNS. With 3 bases removed from V and 3 bases from J, the gap between germline ends came to 14 bases. The CDR3 covers 16 residues. The CDR3 DNA reads TGTGCCAGCAGTGATGTTCGGCAGGTCCACACCGGGGAGCTGTTTTTT. This sequence encodes CASSDVRQVHTGELFF.

V gene TRBV27 combines with J gene TRBJ2-1; D possibly corresponds to TRBD2 (6 bases). Germline V gives CDR1 MNHEY, CDR2 SMNVEV (reference sequence). The CDR3 loop spans 15 amino acids. Trimming pared 8 bases from V and 4 bases from J, leaving 18 bases between. In nucleotides, the CDR3 is TGTGCCAGCGGCTGGGCGGGGTCTTCGTACAATGAGCAGTTCTTC. Its protein is CASGWAGSSYNEQFF.

V and J are TRBV29-1 and TRBJ2-5; 8 nucleotides agree with TRBD1. The CDR3 extends over 11 amino acids. From germline, CDR1 is SQVTM and CDR2 ANQGSEA. V gave up 7 bases and J gave up 6 bases; unmatched junction bases: 4. CDR3: CSAQGAQTQYF. The CDR3, as DNA: TGCAGCGCTCAGGGGGCACAGACCCAGTACTTC.

The table lists this clone with a count of one. The V and J genes are TRBV29-1 and TRBJ2-7; 7 bases map to TRBD1. Unmatched junction bases numbered 5, after V lost 3 bases and J lost 3 bases. Germline values: CDR1 SQVTM, CDR2 ANQGSEA. There are 13 residues in the CDR3. CDR3 region: CSVETGMGYEQYF. The CDR3 region has the DNA TGCAGCGTTGAGACAGGGATGGGCTACGAGCAGTACTTC.

The chain uses TRBV30 and TRBJ1-1, with D possibly being TRBD1 (5 bases). The CDR3 contains 14 residues. Germline assignment: CDR1 GTSNPN and CDR2 SVGIG (reference sequence). CDR3 bases: TGTGCTGGCCTGGGGGGGACGCAGAACACTGAAGCTTTCTTT. It yields the protein CAGLGGTQNTEAFF.

This sequence joins TRBV6-1 and TRBJ2-3; 12 bases match TRBD2. The CDR3 spans 15 residues. Germline V CDR1 and CDR2: MNHNS, SASEGT. V was clipped by 2 bases and J by 4 bases; unmatched bases: 1. CDR3 nucleotides: TGTGCCAGCAGTGAACTAGCGGGAGGGCCAGATACGCAGTATTTT. Its protein product is CASSELAGGPDTQYF.

The chain carries TRBV5-6 and TRBJ2-7; D is perhaps TRBD1 or TRBD2 (6 bases each). The CDR3 has 14 residues. The V gene's germline CDR1 is SGHDT and CDR2 YYEEEE. Trimming removed 4 bases at V and 2 bases at J, with 13 bases between. The CDR3 sequence is CASSPGAGPYEQYF. The CDR3 nucleotides read TGTGCCAGCAGCCCGGGGGCAGGGCCCTACGAGCAGTACTTC.

This clone was seen more than once but under ten times. This rearrangement joins TRBV6-5 to TRBJ2-7; TRBD2 aligns across 7 bases. Germline V CDR1 and CDR2: MNHEY, SVGAGI. The CDR3 sequence is 12 residues long. Trimming at V came to 3 bases and at J to 5 bases, leaving 1 base not matched to a gene. CDR3 residues: CASSYAGDEQYF. CDR3 coding DNA: TGTGCCAGCAGTTATGCGGGGGACGAGCAGTACTTC.